At least ten counts were recorded for the clone carrying this T cell receptor (beta chain). Its antigen is not identified. This record belongs to a study of shared clonotypes between healthy human individuals. Whole-study results and caveats: Of the naive CD4 clonotypes, around 5% were shared across a handful of donors. Even with large depth, rarefaction showed that sorted-subset sequencing was incomplete.

Data came from immunoSEQ multiplex PCR; TCRdb stores just in-frame clones and leaves some out. The profile covers approximately 350,000 clones, with around two thirds appearing a single time and around 10% taken by the ten largest. Deletions cut 0 bases from V and 1 base from J, with 10 bases between. The CDR3 length is 15 residues. Germline loops: CDR1 SGHDT, CDR2 YYEEEE. This clonotype originated in a man younger than 45 in good health. What was sequenced was memory CD4+ T cells sorted from blood. The subset denotes: CD45RA-negative fraction. The chain uses TRBV5-6 and TRBJ1-1, with D unresolved. Here the CDR3 reads CASSLALGWNTEAFF. CDR3 DNA sequence: TGTGCCAGCAGCTTGGCGTTGGGGTGGAACACTGAAGCTTTCTTT.